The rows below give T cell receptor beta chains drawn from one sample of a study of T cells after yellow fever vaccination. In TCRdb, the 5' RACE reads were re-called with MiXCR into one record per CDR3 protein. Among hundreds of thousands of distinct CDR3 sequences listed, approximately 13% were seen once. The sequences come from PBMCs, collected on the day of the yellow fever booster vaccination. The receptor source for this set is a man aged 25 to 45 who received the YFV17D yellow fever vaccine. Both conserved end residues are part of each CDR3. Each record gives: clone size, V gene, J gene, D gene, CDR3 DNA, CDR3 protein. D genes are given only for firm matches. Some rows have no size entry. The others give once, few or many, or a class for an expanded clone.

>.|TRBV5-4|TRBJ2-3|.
TGTGCCAGCAGAAGCGTAAGCACAGATACGCAGTATTTT
CASRSVSTDTQYF
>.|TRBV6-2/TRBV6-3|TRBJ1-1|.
TGTGCCAGCAGTTCTTGGGGGGCTGAAGCTTTCTTT
CASSSWGAEAFF
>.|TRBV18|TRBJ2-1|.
TGTGCCAGCTCGGGCGTGAGCGGCAATGAGCAGTTCTTC
CASSGVSGNEQFF
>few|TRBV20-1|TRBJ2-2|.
TGCAGTGCTAGAGATTGGAGCCTGAACACCGGGGAGCTGTTTTTT
CSARDWSLNTGELFF
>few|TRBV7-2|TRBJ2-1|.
TGTGCCAGCAGCTTAGACAGGGCGTCCCACAATGAGCAGTTCTTC
CASSLDRASHNEQFF
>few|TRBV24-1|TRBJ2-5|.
TGTGCCACCGCTTCGGCAGCCCAAGAAACCCAGTACTTC
CATASAAQETQYF
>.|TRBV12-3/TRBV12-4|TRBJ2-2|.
TGTGCCAGCAGTTTGGCCCCTCGACAAGGGAACACCGGGGAGCTGTTTTTT
CASSLAPRQGNTGELFF
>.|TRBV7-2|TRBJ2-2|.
TGTGCCAGCAGCTTAGGGCAACACACCGGGGAGCTGTTTTTT
CASSLGQHTGELFF
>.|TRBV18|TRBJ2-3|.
TGTGCCAGCTCACCAATAGGGGACACAGATACGCAGTATTTT
CASSPIGDTDTQYF
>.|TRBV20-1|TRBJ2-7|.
TGCAGTGCTAGGTACTCGGCCGAGCAGTACTTC
CSARYSAEQYF
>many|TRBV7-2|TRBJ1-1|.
TGTGCCAGCAGCTTACAGGGACTTGGCACTGAAGCTTTCTTT
CASSLQGLGTEAFF
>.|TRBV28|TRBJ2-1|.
TGTGCCAGCAGTTTAATAGCGGCCTCCTCTAACCGGTACAATGAGCAGTTCTTC
CASSLIAASSNRYNEQFF
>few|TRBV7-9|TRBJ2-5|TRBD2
TGTGCCAGCAGCCCTTCCCGTCGGGAGGAGTACCAAGAGACCCAGTACTTC
CASSPSRREEYQETQYF
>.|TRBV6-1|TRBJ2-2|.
TGTGCCAGCAGCCACAAAAACACCGGGGAGCTGTTTTTT
CASSHKNTGELFF
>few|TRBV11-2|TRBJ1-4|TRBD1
TGTGCCAGCAGCGTATCGACAGGGAGCGGGGGGGTGTTTTTT
CASSVSTGSGGVFF
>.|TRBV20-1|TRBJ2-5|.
TGCAGTGCTAGAAGAGGGGCGAGAGAGACCCAGTACTTC
CSARRGARETQYF
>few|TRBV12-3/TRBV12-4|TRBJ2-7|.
TGTGCCAGCAGTTCATTCATCTACGAGCAGTACTTC
CASSSFIYEQYF
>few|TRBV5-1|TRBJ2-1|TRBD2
TGCGCCAGCAGAGCGGCGGGGGATTACAATGAGCAGTTCTTC
CASRAAGDYNEQFF
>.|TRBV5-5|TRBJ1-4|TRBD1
TGTGCCAGCGCCGAGGGGGCGGTTAATGAAAAACTGTTTTTT
CASAEGAVNEKLFF
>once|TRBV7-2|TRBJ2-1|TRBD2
TGTGCCAGCAGCGGGGGGGAGAGGACCTACAATGAGCAGTTCTTC
CASSGGERTYNEQFF
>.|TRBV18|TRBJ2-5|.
TGTGCCAGCTCACCACCGTGGGAACAAGAGACCCAGTACTTC
CASSPPWEQETQYF
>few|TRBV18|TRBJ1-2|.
TGTGCCAGCTCACCAAACGGGAACCCCCAGTATGGCTACACCTTC
CASSPNGNPQYGYTF
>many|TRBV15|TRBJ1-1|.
TGTGCCACCAGCAGAGGGTCAGGACAAGCTTTCTTT
CATSRGSGQAFF
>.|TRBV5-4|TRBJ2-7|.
TGTGCCAGCAGCTTGGCCTCGTGGGACGAGCAGTACTTC
CASSLASWDEQYF
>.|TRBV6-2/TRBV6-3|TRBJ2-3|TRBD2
TGTGCCAGCAGTCCGAGCCGGACTAGCGGCACAGATACGCAGTATTTT
CASSPSRTSGTDTQYF
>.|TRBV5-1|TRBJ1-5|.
TGCGCCAGCAGCACCGAGGGGGTCTCAGGCGAGGCCCAGCATTTT
CASSTEGVSGEAQHF
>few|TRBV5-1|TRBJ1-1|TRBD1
TGCGCCAGCAGCTTGGGACAGGGTCAGGGCTGGACTGAAGCTTTCTTT
CASSLGQGQGWTEAFF
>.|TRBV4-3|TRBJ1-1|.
TGCGCCAGCAGCCTAGACAGGTTTACTATGAACACTGAAGCTTTCTTT
CASSLDRFTMNTEAFF
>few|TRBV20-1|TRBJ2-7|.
TGCAGTGCAACAAGGACAGTCGCCTACGAGCAGTACTTC
CSATRTVAYEQYF
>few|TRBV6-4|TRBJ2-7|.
TGTGCCAGCAGCGTGTCTCCGAAACAAAAGTGGTACGAGCAGTACTTC
CASSVSPKQKWYEQYF
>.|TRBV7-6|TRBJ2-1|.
TGTGCCAGCAGCCCTTATGGGGCCTATGAGCAGTTCTTC
CASSPYGAYEQFF
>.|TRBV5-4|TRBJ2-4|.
TGTGCCAGCAGCCTCCACGGGGACGACATTCAGTACTTC
CASSLHGDDIQYF
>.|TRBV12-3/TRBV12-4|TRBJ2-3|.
TGTGCCAGCGGGCTAGAGGGGGTGGATACGCAGTATTTT
CASGLEGVDTQYF
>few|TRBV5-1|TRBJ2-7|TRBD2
TGCGCCAGCAGCTTGGAGACTAGCGGGAGCCCGGCCCGGTACTTC
CASSLETSGSPARYF
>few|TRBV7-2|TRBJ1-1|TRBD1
TGTGCCAGCAGCCCCAGACAGGGGAGCACTGAAGCTTTCTTT
CASSPRQGSTEAFF
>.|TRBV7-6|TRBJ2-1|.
TGTGCCAGCAGCTTAGCGGGCCGCCACGGAGATGAGCAGTTCTTC
CASSLAGRHGDEQFF
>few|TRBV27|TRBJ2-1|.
TGTGCCAGCAGTTTCTACCCGGGGGAGGATGAGCAGTTCTTC
CASSFYPGEDEQFF
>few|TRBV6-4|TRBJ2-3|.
TGTGCCAGCAGTGAGGACAGAGACACAGATACGCAGTATTTT
CASSEDRDTDTQYF
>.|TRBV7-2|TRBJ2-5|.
TGTGCCAGCAGCCCCAGAGGGACAAGCTTGGAGACCCAGTACTTC
CASSPRGTSLETQYF
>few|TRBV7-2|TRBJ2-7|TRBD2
TGTGCCAGCAGCTTACGCCTAGCGGGAGGGCCGGGACGGTACGAGCAGTACTTC
CASSLRLAGGPGRYEQYF
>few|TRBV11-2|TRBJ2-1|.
TGTGCCAGCAGCTTAGATATAGGGGGCAATGAGCAGTTCTTC
CASSLDIGGNEQFF
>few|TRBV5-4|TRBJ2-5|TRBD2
TGTGCCAGCGGGGCGGGAGGGCCTGAGACCCAGTACTTC
CASGAGGPETQYF
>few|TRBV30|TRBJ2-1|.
TGTGCCTGGAGTACGGGTTCTGGTGAGCAGTTCTTC
CAWSTGSGEQFF
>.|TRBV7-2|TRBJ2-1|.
TGTGCCAGCAGCTTAGGCTGGGGAACCTACAATGAGCAGTTCTTC
CASSLGWGTYNEQFF
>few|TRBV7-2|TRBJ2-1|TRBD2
TGTGCCAGCAGCCACCTAGCGGGGCACTACAATGAGCAGTTCTTC
CASSHLAGHYNEQFF